This T cell receptor beta chain emerged from a study of blood T cell repertoires in COVID-19. The authors' processing: The authors estimated nucleated cell counts from reference gene primer amplification. Clones were sequenced by immunoSEQ multiplex PCR, and TCRdb holds only the in-frame ones, with some missing. V, J and clone size are those of that table, while D and trimming were read from the DNA. The sample yields about 170,000 clones, about 88% seen once. CDR3 length: 14 amino acids. V gave up 5 bases and J gave up 8 bases, with 15 bases separating them. Germline loops: CDR1 MNHEY, CDR2 SVGAGI. The chain is built from TRBV6-5 and TRBJ1-4, with D perhaps TRBD1 (5 bases). This TCR was recovered from a man aged 60 to 75 with acute or convalescent COVID-19. The source material was peripheral blood. CDR3 DNA sequence: TGTGCCAGCAGTCCCACTGGGGCTGGGGAAAAACTGTTTTTT. Protein: CASSPTGAGEKLFF.